This TCR beta chain appears in the sequencing data of a study of control samples from healthy donors and cancer patients. The data were produced by immunoSEQ multiplex PCR, yet TCRdb's version contains in-frame clones alone and is incomplete. The sample lists fewer than 500,000 clones; over 75% were seen once. The V end lost 0 bases, the J end lost 4 bases, and 7 bases lay between the germline ends. The CDR3 covers 15 residues. The germline gives CDR1 LNHNV, CDR2 YYDKDF (reference sequence). This receptor was taken from a man aged 35 to 55 with head and neck cancer. This chain joins TRBV15 and TRBJ1-6; D call uncertain. Sequencing input: PBMCs. The CDR3 is CATSRDGMYNSPLHF. CDR3 in DNA: TGTGCCACCAGCAGAGATGGGATGTATAATTCACCCCTCCACTTT.